The rows below give T cell receptor beta chains drawn from one sample of a study of somatic mutations in cytotoxic T cells in rheumatoid arthritis. The data were produced by immunoSEQ multiplex PCR, yet TCRdb's version contains in-frame clones alone and is incomplete. This sample has some 26,000 clones, with about 80% found just once. The sequencing input was CD8+ T cells sorted from blood. These receptors came from a man between 50 and 59 years old in good health. Both conserved end residues are part of each CDR3. The order of the fields is V gene, CDR3 protein.

V: TRBV7-6; CDR3: CASSLGTGAGEKLFF
V: TRBV25-1; CDR3: CASSDRPAGELFF
V: TRBV29-1; CDR3: CSVDYHGSRDQYF
V: TRBV27; CDR3: CASSFRDRPYEQYF
V: TRBV10-3; CDR3: CAISEFSAKEQYF
V: TRBV6-6; CDR3: CASSTRRGTFF
V: TRBV2; CDR3: CASIYGRARPDTQYF
V: TRBV4-1; CDR3: CASRNPNQETQYF
V: TRBV5-6; CDR3: CASSYRDRVNEQYF
V: TRBV7-9; CDR3: CASSLSGSRRETQYF
V: TRBV5-4; CDR3: CASSFGGGDEQYF
V: TRBV2; CDR3: CASTSGTSSYEQYF
V: TRBV5-1; CDR3: CASRGTGTANEKLFF
V: TRBV29-1; CDR3: CSVETGGITEAFF
V: TRBV9; CDR3: CASSGTSGRWGSYNEQFF
V: TRBV6-5; CDR3: CASSWGNEQFF
V: TRBV10-3; CDR3: CAILRDRGRSGANVLTF
V: TRBV5-1; CDR3: CASSLAGNEQFF
V: TRBV2; CDR3: CATRTSGRYEQYF
V: TRBV2; CDR3: CASSGDSWRSDNEQFF
V: TRBV7-8; CDR3: CASSYYPGKRSSYNEQFF
V: TRBV6-5; CDR3: CASSYYPGQMNTEAFF
V: TRBV7-8; CDR3: CASSLPGRTNTEAFF
V: TRBV5-1; CDR3: CASSLLGNQADTQYF
V: TRBV7-9; CDR3: CASRQNPGQANQPQHF
V: TRBV5-4; CDR3: CASSLYRDPRDAEAFF
V: TRBV19; CDR3: CASSKPEPLLNRIYGYTF
V: TRBV11-3; CDR3: CASSLVPGSEQYF
V: TRBV5-1; CDR3: CASSLERTGPGYTF
V: TRBV27; CDR3: CASSPPGLAGYNEQFF
V: TRBV5-6; CDR3: CASSSAPGQGDTQYF
V: TRBV2; CDR3: CASSETENTGELFF
V: TRBV6-5; CDR3: CASRTGGSEQFF
V: TRBV7-6; CDR3: CASSLDPGGLSYEQYF
V: TRBV7-9; CDR3: CASTSGTSKLNEQFF
V: TRBV13; CDR3: CASSTRSRRGGQGIAKNIQYF
V: TRBV27; CDR3: CASSSGGPGGPRGYTF
V: TRBV11-2; CDR3: CASSLWSLADYNEQFF
V: TRBV19; CDR3: CASSITAAATNEKLFF
V: TRBV10-2; CDR3: CASSGNRDPGGSNEQFF
V: TRBV5-1; CDR3: CASSLDPGSYEQYF
V: TRBV7-9; CDR3: CASSTVRQETQYF
V: TRBV7-6; CDR3: CASSPLAGEGEQYF
V: TRBV2; CDR3: CASSEVAGAGNNEQFF
V: TRBV25-1; CDR3: CASSEIRGKQFF
V: TRBV7-9; CDR3: CASSSRNTEAFF